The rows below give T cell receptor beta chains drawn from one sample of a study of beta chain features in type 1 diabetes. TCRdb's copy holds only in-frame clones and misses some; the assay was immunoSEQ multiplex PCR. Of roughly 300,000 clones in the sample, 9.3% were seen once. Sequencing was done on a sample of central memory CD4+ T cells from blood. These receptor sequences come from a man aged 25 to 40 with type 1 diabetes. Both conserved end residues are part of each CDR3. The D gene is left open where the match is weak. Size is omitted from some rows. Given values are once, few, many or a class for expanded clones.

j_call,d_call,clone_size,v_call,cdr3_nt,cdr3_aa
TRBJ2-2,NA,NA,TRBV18,TGTGCCAGCTCACCAGGGAACGGCCCGAACACCGGGGAGCTGTTTTTT,CASSPGNGPNTGELFF
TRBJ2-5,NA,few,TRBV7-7,TGTGCTAGCAGCGTCGGGACGCTCCAAGAGACCCAGTACTTC,CASSVGTLQETQYF
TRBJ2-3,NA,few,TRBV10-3,TGTGCCATCAGCGACCGCGATTCCAGCGCTTTCACAGATACGCAGTATTTT,CAISDRDSSAFTDTQYF
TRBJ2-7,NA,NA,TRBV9,TGTGCCAGCAGCCCCGAACTAGCCACCTACGAGCAGTACTTC,CASSPELATYEQYF
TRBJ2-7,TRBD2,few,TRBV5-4,TGTGCCAGCAGTCGGGGACTAGCGGACGCTCACGAGCAGTACTTC,CASSRGLADAHEQYF
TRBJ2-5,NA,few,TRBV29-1,TGCAGCGCCTTGGATAACCAAGAGACCCAGTACTTC,CSALDNQETQYF
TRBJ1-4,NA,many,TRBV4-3,TGCGCCAGCAGCCAAGATTACACGGCATCTAATGAAAAACTGTTTTTT,CASSQDYTASNEKLFF
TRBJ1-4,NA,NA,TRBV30,TGTGCCTGGAGTGGATCTAATGAAAAACTGTTTTTT,CAWSGSNEKLFF
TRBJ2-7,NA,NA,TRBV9,TGTGCCAGCAGCGTAGGGCAGTTCACCTACGAGCAGTACTTC,CASSVGQFTYEQYF
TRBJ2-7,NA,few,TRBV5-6,TGTGCCAGCAGCTGGAGAAACTCCTACGAGCAGTACTTC,CASSWRNSYEQYF
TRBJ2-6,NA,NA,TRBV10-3,TGTGCCATCAGTGAGGGACAGCTCATAAACCTAGGAGGGGCCAACGTCCTGACTTTC,CAISEGQLINLGGANVLTF
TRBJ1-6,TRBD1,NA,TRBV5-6,TGTGCCAGCAGCATCGGGACAGGGTGGAGTTCACCCCTCCACTTT,CASSIGTGWSSPLHF
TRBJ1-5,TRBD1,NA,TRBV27,TGTGCCAGCAGTCCGGACAGGGAGGGGTATCAGCCCCAGCATTTT,CASSPDREGYQPQHF
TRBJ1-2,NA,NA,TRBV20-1,TGCAGTGCAACGCGTCTAGGCGGCTACACCTTC,CSATRLGGYTF
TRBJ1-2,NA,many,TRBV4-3,TGCGCCAGCAGCCAGGGAAAGGAAATGTATGGCTACACCTTC,CASSQGKEMYGYTF
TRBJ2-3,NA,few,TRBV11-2,TGTGCCAGCAGCTTATCAGCCACAGATACGCAGTATTTT,CASSLSATDTQYF
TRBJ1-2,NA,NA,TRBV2,TGTGCCAGCAGTGATCGCAGGGGAAAAGGCTACACCTTC,CASSDRRGKGYTF
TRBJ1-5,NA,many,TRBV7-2,TGTGCCAGTGGGGGGACGCGAGGGCAGCCCCAGCATTTT,CASGGTRGQPQHF
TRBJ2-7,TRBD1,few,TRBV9,TGTGCCAGCAGCGTAGAGGTCAGGGGGCGAGACGAGCAGTACTTC,CASSVEVRGRDEQYF
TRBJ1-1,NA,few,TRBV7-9,TGTGCCAGCAGCTCGGGGGGCAGCGTGAACACTGAAGCTTTCTTT,CASSSGGSVNTEAFF
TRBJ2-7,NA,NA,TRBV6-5,TGTGCCAGCAGTTACTCGTGGTTCGGGGTGGGCTACGAGCAGTACTTC,CASSYSWFGVGYEQYF
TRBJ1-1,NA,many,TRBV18,TGTGCCAGCTCACCAAGTACTGAAGCTTTCTTT,CASSPSTEAFF
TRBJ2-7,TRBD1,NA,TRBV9,TGTGCCAGCAGCGCCAGGGACGGGACAGGGGGCTACGAGCAGTACTTC,CASSARDGTGGYEQYF
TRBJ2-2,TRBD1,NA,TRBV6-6,TGTGCCAGCAGTCTCGGGACAGGGGGCGGAGGTGGGGAGCTGTTTTTT,CASSLGTGGGGGELFF
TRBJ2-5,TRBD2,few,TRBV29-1,TGCAGCGTTACTGGGGGGGAAGAGACCCAGTACTTC,CSVTGGEETQYF
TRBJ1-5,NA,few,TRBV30,TGTGCCTGGAGTGTAGACAGCAATCAGCCCCAGCATTTT,CAWSVDSNQPQHF
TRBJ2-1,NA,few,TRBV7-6,TGTGCCAGCAGCTTAGTTCCGGGTTCGAGCTCCTACAATGAGCAGTTCTTC,CASSLVPGSSSYNEQFF
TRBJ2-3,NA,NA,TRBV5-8,TGTGCCAGCAGCTTGGGGGCCGGGGGCCGCACAGATACGCAGTATTTT,CASSLGAGGRTDTQYF
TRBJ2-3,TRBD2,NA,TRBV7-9,TGTGCCAGCAGCCCGCTAGCGGGGGGTAGCACAGATACGCAGTATTTT,CASSPLAGGSTDTQYF
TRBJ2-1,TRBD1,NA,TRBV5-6,TGTGCCAGCAGCCGTGGACAGGGGCCATACGACCAATTCTTC,CASSRGQGPYDQFF
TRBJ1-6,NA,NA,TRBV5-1,TGCGCCAGCAGCTTGCCCCAAGTGGGTTCACCCCTCCACTTT,CASSLPQVGSPLHF
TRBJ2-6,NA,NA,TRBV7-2,TGTGCCAGCAGCTTAGCCGGGGCTGGGGCCAACGTCCTGACTTTC,CASSLAGAGANVLTF
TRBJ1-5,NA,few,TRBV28,TGTGCCAGCAGCACAAGGCAGCCCCAGCATTTT,CASSTRQPQHF
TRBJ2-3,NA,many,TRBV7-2,TGTGCCAGCAGCTTAGAGCTTGCGGGTACGCAGTATTTT,CASSLELAGTQYF
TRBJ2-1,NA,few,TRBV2,TGTGCCAGCAGCGCGACAGAGTCCCCCTACAATGAGCAGTTCTTC,CASSATESPYNEQFF
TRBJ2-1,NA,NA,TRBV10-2,TGCGCCAGCGGGGATGAGCAGTTCTTC,CASGDEQFF
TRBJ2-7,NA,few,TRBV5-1,TGCGCCAGCAATCTGGAACAGGGCGGCGAGCAGTACTTC,CASNLEQGGEQYF
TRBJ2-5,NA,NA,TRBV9,TGTGCCAGCAGCTACGGACAGTCCCAAGAGACCCAGTACTTC,CASSYGQSQETQYF
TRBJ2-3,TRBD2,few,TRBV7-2,TGTGCCAGCAGCCCAGGACTAGTGGCAGATACGCAGTATTTT,CASSPGLVADTQYF
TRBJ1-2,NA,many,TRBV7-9,TGTGCCAGCAGCTCGACGTTGGGGCACTATGGCTACACCTTC,CASSSTLGHYGYTF
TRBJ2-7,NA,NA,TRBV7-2,TGTGCCAGCAGGGATAGCGGCACCTACGAGCAGTACTTC,CASRDSGTYEQYF
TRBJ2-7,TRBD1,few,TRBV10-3,TGTGCCATCAGACGACAGGGGGACTACGAGCAGTACTTC,CAIRRQGDYEQYF
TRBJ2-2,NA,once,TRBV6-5,TGTGCCAGCCTATCCTGGGGTAACACCGGGGAGCTGTTTTTT,CASLSWGNTGELFF
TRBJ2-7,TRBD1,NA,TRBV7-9,TGTGCCAGCAGCTTCTTACCCGGGACAGGGTTAGGTTACGAGCAGTACTTC,CASSFLPGTGLGYEQYF
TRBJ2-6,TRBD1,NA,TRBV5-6,TGTGCCAGCAGCTCCGACAGGGGGCGCTCCAACTCTGGGGCCAACGTCCTGACTTTC,CASSSDRGRSNSGANVLTF
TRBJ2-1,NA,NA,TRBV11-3,TGTGCCAGCAGCTTACCGGGACGGTCGTACAATGAGCAGTTCTTC,CASSLPGRSYNEQFF
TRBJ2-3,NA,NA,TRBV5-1,TGCGCCAGCAGCTTGGGACAGCTGAGCACAGATACGCAGTATTTT,CASSLGQLSTDTQYF
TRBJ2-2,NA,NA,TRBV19,TGTGCCACCCTGAGGGGGACCGGGGAGCTGTTTTTT,CATLRGTGELFF
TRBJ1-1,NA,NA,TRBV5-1,TGCGCCAGCAGCTTGCCGGGGAGGGCTGAAGCTTTCTTT,CASSLPGRAEAFF
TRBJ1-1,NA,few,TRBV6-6,TGTGCCAGCAGGTACCCGACGGGGAACACTGAAGCTTTCTTT,CASRYPTGNTEAFF
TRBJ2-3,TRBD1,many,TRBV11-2,TGTGCCAGCAGCCCAACGACAGGGTGGGCAGATACGCAGTATTTT,CASSPTTGWADTQYF
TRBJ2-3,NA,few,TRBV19,TGTGCCAGTAGTATCGACAGGAGCACAGATACGCAGTATTTT,CASSIDRSTDTQYF
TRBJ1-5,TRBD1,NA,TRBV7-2,TGTGCCAGCAGCGCCGACAGGGGGTCGATACAGCCCCAGCATTTT,CASSADRGSIQPQHF
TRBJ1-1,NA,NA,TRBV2,TGTGCCAGCAGTGAAGAAACGGGCGTCACTGAAGCTTTCTTT,CASSEETGVTEAFF
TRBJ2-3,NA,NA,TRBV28,TGTGCCAGCAGTTTAGGCCGGGAGGGGGCGAGGAGCACAGATACGCAGTATTTT,CASSLGREGARSTDTQYF
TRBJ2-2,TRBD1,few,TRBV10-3,TGTGCCATCAGTGAGACCCCCGGGACAGGGGGCACCGGGGAGCTGTTTTTT,CAISETPGTGGTGELFF
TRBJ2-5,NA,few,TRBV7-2,TGTGCCAGCAGCTTAGGGCTACAAGAGACCCAGTACTTC,CASSLGLQETQYF
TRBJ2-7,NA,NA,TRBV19,TGTGCCAGTAGTATAAGTAGGGGCCACGAGCAGTACTTC,CASSISRGHEQYF
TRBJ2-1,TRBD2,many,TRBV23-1,TGCGCCAGCAGTCAATTTCCTATAGCGGGGCGTTACTACAATGAGCAGTTCTTC,CASSQFPIAGRYYNEQFF